The T cell receptor (beta chain) described here comes from a study of blood T cell repertoires in COVID-19. Study as a whole: Spain, Italy and the United States supplied samples that represented acute and convalescent COVID-19. The analysed material was cDNA or gDNA that came from T cells, B-cell-depleted T cells, or PBMCs.

As originally analysed: It was from reference gene primer amplification that nucleated cell counts were estimated. The data were produced by immunoSEQ multiplex PCR, yet TCRdb's version contains in-frame clones alone and is incomplete. V, J and clone size reflect that table, while D and trimming were determined from the DNA. The table has under 250,000 clones, around 82% seen once. The length of the CDR3 is 14 residues. The V segment lost 5 bases and the J segment 7 bases; nucleotides outside the gene matches: 5. Germline V gene data show CDR1 as MNHEY and CDR2 as SMNVEV (reference sequence). The sequence derives from a man aged 50 to 60 with active or convalescent COVID-19. Source material: peripheral blood. The J gene is TRBJ2-7, the V gene TRBV27, with TRBD2 matching 13 bases. CDR3 sequence (DNA): TGTGCCAGCAGTCAGGGACTAGCGGGGATTGAGCAGTACTTC. Protein: CASSQGLAGIEQYF.